This TCR beta chain derives from a study of CD8 T cells in ankylosing spondylitis (dated by TCRdb to 2017 to 2019). Concerning the study at large: The study profiled T cell receptor beta repertoires in healthy donors and ankylosing spondylitis patients to find disease-linked TCR variants. The whole study cohort included over 85 healthy donors and 20 to 30 ankylosing spondylitis patients. Peripheral blood was sampled, and synovial fluid was additionally collected from ankylosing spondylitis patients.

Sequencing was performed on an Illumina HiSeq 2500. TCR beta libraries were prepared by quantitative 5'-RACE with molecular barcodes. Concerning the study's data processing: To identify disease-linked TCR variants, a new computational method was used, one built on a probabilistic model of VDJ rearrangement. Using fastp at Q25 and MiXCR, TCRdb reprocessed the public reads and kept productive beta chains. Every CDR3 protein is listed once, alongside the most common genes and DNA of its rows. The V and J calls follow TCRdb's processing rather than the paper's. A total of roughly 220,000 distinct CDR3 sequences appear in this sample, over 9.5% of them only once. In total, the top ten clones hold approximately 20% of the sample. The CDR3, cysteine through phenylalanine, is 16 amino acids long. Left in the record is the CDR3 DNA by itself, 48 bases read in frame from the first base. The germline V gene specifies SGHTS as CDR1 and YDEGEE as CDR2. Trimming accounts for 4 bases at V and 1 base at J, while the number of junction bases matched to no gene is 6.

A few counts support this clonotype. There is no known antigen for this receptor. Base quality data are lacking; no much larger clone is found one base away. Results and caveats for the whole study, not just this receptor: The disease-linked clones showed a CD8+ phenotype and occurred at relatively low frequencies in peripheral blood. Some motif variants were previously reported in synovial fluid and blood of reactive arthritis patients, suggesting common disease-initiation mechanisms. Blood from ankylosing spondylitis patients appeared to be characterized by a TCR beta motif made up of under ten highly homologous amino acid variants. According to the report, matched synovial fluid samples from ankylosing spondylitis patients were significantly enriched for the disease-linked clones.

Recombination joined TRBV5-8 with TRBJ2-1, and TRBD1 matches 9 of the central bases. The TCR comes from a male donor with ankylosing spondylitis or in good health (not recorded which). Sequencing input: blood, either unsorted or a sorted T cell fraction (not recorded which). The CDR3 protein: CASSPVGTGSYNEQFF. The sequenced DNA: TGTGCCAGCAGCCCCGTCGGGACAGGGTCCTACAATGAGCAGTTCTTC.